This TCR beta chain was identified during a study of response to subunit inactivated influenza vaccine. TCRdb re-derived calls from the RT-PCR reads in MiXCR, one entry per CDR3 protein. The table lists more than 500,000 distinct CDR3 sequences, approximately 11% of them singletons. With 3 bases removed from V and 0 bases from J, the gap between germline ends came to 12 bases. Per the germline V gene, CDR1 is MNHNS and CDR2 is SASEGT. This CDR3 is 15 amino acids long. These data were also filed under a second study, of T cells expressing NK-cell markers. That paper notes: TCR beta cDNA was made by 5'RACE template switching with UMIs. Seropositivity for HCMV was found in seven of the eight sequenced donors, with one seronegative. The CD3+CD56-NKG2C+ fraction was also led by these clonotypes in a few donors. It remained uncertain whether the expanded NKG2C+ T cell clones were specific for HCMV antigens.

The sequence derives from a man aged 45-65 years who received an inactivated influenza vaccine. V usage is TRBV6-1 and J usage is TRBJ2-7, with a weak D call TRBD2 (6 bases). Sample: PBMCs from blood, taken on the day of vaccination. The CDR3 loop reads CASSDRAGSSYEQYF. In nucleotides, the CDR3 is TGTGCCAGCAGTGACAGGGCGGGAAGCTCCTACGAGCAGTACTTC.